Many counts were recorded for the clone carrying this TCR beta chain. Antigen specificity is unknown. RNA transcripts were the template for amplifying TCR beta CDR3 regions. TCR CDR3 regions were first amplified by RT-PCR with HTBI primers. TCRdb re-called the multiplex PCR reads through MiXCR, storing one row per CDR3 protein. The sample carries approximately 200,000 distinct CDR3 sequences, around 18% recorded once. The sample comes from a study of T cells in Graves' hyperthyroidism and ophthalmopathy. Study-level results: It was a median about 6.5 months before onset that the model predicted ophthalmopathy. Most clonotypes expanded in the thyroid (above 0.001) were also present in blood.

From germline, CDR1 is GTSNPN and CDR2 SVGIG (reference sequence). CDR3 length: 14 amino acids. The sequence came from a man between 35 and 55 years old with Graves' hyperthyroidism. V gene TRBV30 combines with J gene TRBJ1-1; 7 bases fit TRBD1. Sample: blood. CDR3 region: CAHHPDRLNTEAFF. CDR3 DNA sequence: TGTGCTCATCACCCGGACAGGTTGAACACTGAAGCTTTCTTT.